Here is one T cell receptor (beta chain) with its context. Participant-given clinical history determined each cohort assignment. With V trimmed by 5 bases and J by 3 bases, 7 bases remained unmatched. Germline V gene data show CDR1 as MDHEN and CDR2 as SYDVKM. The CDR3 totals 16 residues. Under the authors' procedure: Reference gene primers were amplified, and this amplification served to estimate nucleated cell counts. Data came from immunoSEQ multiplex PCR; TCRdb stores just in-frame clones and leaves some out. The DNA was the basis for D and trimming; V, J and clone size are from that table. The table has roughly 160,000 clones, around 80% seen once; the top ten hold around 17%. This sample stems from a study of blood T cell repertoires in COVID-19.

This clonotype originated in a woman between 65 and 79 years old in a cohort exposed to, infected with or recovered from COVID-19 (not recorded which). The source material was PBMCs or T cells enriched from blood (not recorded which). The rearrangement links TRBV28 to TRBJ2-1; 10 nucleotides match TRBD1. In DNA form, the CDR3 reads TGTGCCAGCAGTCAATCACGGACAGGGGGCTACAATGAGCAGTTCTTC. Its translation: CASSQSRTGGYNEQFF.